This TCR beta chain emerged from a study of cytomegalovirus exposure and HLA in healthy donors. CDR3 length: 18 amino acids. Trimming at V came to 9 bases and at J to 4 bases, leaving 22 bases not matched to a gene. Germline values: CDR1 LNHDA, CDR2 SQIVND (reference sequence). This PCR relied on a set of 60 Vbeta primers and 13 Jbeta primers. The method was immunoSEQ multiplex PCR; TCRdb's version includes in-frame clones alone and lacks a portion of them. Among about 120,000 clones listed, about 76% were seen once. Findings and limits, study-wide: From TCR beta sequences, most subjects' HLA-A and HLA-B alleles were reportedly predicted accurately. Associated with HLA alleles at 0.05 false discovery rate in a later analysis were about 17,000 TCR beta sequences. A later analysis reportedly found fewer N-insertions in an Asian-associated ancestry cluster than the roughly 670-donor mean.

On this clone: Its target is unknown.

The specimen was PBMCs. The sequence came from a woman in her forties in good health and CMV-seronegative. The chain employs TRBV19 and TRBJ2-7; 9 positions agree with TRBD1. The CDR3 region is CARPPGTGLSGVGYEQYF. In DNA form, the CDR3 reads TGTGCCAGACCCCCCGGGACAGGGCTCTCCGGGGTCGGTTACGAGCAGTACTTC.